These 13 T cell receptor beta chains originate from one sample sequenced in a study of post-analysis software for immune sequencing data. Broader study findings: Controls had lower frequencies than patients of about five TRBV segments, which included TRBV5-6, TRBV5-1 and TRBV20-1.

TCR beta cDNA libraries had unique molecular identifiers. Each CDR3 protein gets one entry after TCRdb re-called the PCR reads with MiXCR. The table lists 430,000 or so distinct CDR3 sequences, approximately 38% of them singletons. For these receptors, no antigen is known. Specimen: blood. The receptors shown here come from a girl aged 2-10 years with multiple sclerosis.

In this sample, this clonotype turned up a few times. This chain connects TRBV20-1 to TRBJ2-5; perhaps D is TRBD1 or TRBD2 (5 bases each). The J call may be mistaken, given a closer DNA end match to TRBJ2-7. The CDR3 sequence is 14 residues long. CDR1 is DFQATT and CDR2 is SNEGSKA in the germline V gene (reference sequence). The CDR3, as DNA: TGCAGTGCTAGAGAACTAGGGGCCCACTACGAGCAGTACTTC. Protein: CSARELGAHYEQYF.

The genes are TRBV6-1 and TRBJ1-1; TRBD1 aligns across 8 bases. Germline CDR1 reads MNHNS; CDR2 reads SASEGT. The CDR3 extends over 18 amino acids. V trimming: 4 bases; J trimming: 1 base; junction bases outside the gene matches: 14. CDR3 region: CASSARTGRPTQNTEAFF. The CDR3 nucleotides are TGTGCCAGCAGTGCGCGGACAGGGCGGCCTACACAGAACACTGAAGCTTTCTTT.

This clonotype was seen more than once but under ten times. The rearrangement joins TRBV27 to TRBJ2-7; 8 nucleotides match TRBD1. Germline CDR1 reads MNHEY; CDR2 reads SMNVEV (reference sequence). The CDR3 has 14 residues. The V and J ends lost 4 bases and 2 bases, in that order; junction bases with no gene match: 4. The CDR3 region is CASSWDRTTYEQYF. The CDR3 nucleotides read TGTGCCAGCAGTTGGGACAGGACTACCTACGAGCAGTACTTC.

The gene calls are TRBV12-3 or TRBV12-4 and TRBJ2-1; the D gene is possibly TRBD1 (6 bases). The germline V and J ends were trimmed by 6 bases and 15 bases, with 18 bases remaining between them. This CDR3 has 12 residues. The CDR3 here is CASSRTGQSRFF. CDR3 in DNA: TGTGCCAGCAGCAGGACCGGACAGAGTCGGTTCTTC.

The genes are TRBV5-1 and TRBJ1-4; TRBD1 agrees at 11 bases. With V trimmed by 2 bases and J by 6 bases, 3 bases remained unmatched. The CDR3 extends over 15 amino acids. The germline CDR1 and CDR2 sequences are SGHRS and YFSETQ. The CDR3 here is CASSFSGQGDEKLFF. In DNA, the CDR3 is TGCGCCAGCAGCTTTTCGGGACAGGGGGATGAAAAACTGTTTTTT.

The V call is TRBV10-3, the J call TRBJ1-1; D is perhaps TRBD1 (6 bases). The CDR3 is 12 amino acids. CDR1 and CDR2 from the germline V gene are ENHRY and SYGVKD. The V end was cut by 11 bases, the J end by 4 bases, with 14 bases between. CDR3 sequence reads: CASSGTTTEAFF. DNA for the CDR3: TGTGCCTCCTCCGGGACAACCACTGAAGCTTTCTTT.

This clonotype was counted a few times. This CDR3 is CASSPALVRLFF. In DNA form, the CDR3 reads TGTGCCAGCAGCCCCGCATTAGTCAGGCTGTTCTTC. The genes are TRBV12-3 or TRBV12-4 and TRBJ2-1; D call uncertain. V dropped 6 bases and J dropped 15 bases, with 18 bases sitting between them. The CDR3 length is 12 residues.

This clonotype has only a few counts. The chain recombines TRBV4-1 with TRBJ1-5, with 8 bases fitting TRBD1. V lost 2 bases and J lost 7; bases outside the gene matches: 10. CDR1 and CDR2 (germline): MGHRA, YSYEKL. This CDR3 is built from 16 residues. CDR3 amino acids: CASSQPGQGYKQPQHF. Written as DNA, the CDR3 is TGCGCCAGCAGCCAACCTGGACAGGGCTATAAGCAGCCCCAGCATTTT.

The table lists this clonotype with a few counts. The V call is TRBV29-1, the J call TRBJ2-3; D is unresolved. CDR1 is SQVTM and CDR2 is ANQGSEA in the germline V gene. CDR3 length equals 13 residues. Trimming removed 4 bases at V and 1 base at J, with 9 bases between. The CDR3 DNA reads as TGCAGCGTTGGACTTCGTGGCACAGATACGCAGTATTTT. Protein product: CSVGLRGTDTQYF.

The genes are TRBV5-1 and TRBJ2-7; the match to TRBD2 covers 14 bases. Germline values: CDR1 SGHRS, CDR2 YFSETQ. V lost 4 bases to trimming and J lost 6 bases; unmatched junction nucleotides: 15. The CDR3 totals 18 residues. CDR3 amino acids: CASSLAGTSGSPLPEQYF. The CDR3 DNA sequence: TGCGCCAGCAGCCTCGCCGGGACTAGCGGGAGTCCGCTTCCCGAGCAGTACTTC.

The sample holds a few counts of this clonotype. The V gene is TRBV7-2, the J gene TRBJ2-3, with TRBD2 as a possible D gene (6 bases). The length of the CDR3 is 14 residues. V lost 5 bases to trimming and J lost 3 bases, with 12 bases between them. CDR1 and CDR2 (germline): SGHTA, FQGNSA. CDR3 amino acids: CASSERSGTDTQYF. CDR3 in DNA: TGTGCCAGCAGCGAACGTAGCGGTACAGATACGCAGTATTTT.

J is TRBJ1-2 and V is TRBV6-5, with TRBD1 matching 7 bases. Germline loops: CDR1 MNHEY, CDR2 SVGAGI. The CDR3 covers 14 residues. V lost 5 bases to trimming and J lost 2 bases; unmatched junction nucleotides: 5. The CDR3 DNA is TGTGCCAGCAGTAGACAGGGTTCCAACTATGGCTACACCTTC. It encodes CASSRQGSNYGYTF.

The chain is built from TRBV28 and TRBJ1-5; a weak D match, TRBD1 (6 bases). The germline V gene encodes CDR1 MDHEN and CDR2 SYDVKM. The V end was cut by 6 bases, the J end by 7 bases, with 10 bases between. CDR3 length: 12 amino acids. CDR3 sequence: CASRQGTQPQHF. In DNA form, the CDR3 reads TGTGCCAGCAGACAGGGAACCCAGCCCCAGCATTTT.